Below are 13 T cell receptor beta chains sequenced from a single sample in a study of CD8+ T cells in alopecia areata. The treatment: oral pan-JAK inhibitor, 5-10 mg twice daily. RNA, once extracted, was reverse transcribed into cDNA for use as the sequencing template. The repertoire was sequenced with immunoSEQ multiplex PCR; TCRdb's copy has only in-frame clones and lacks some. The sample consists of roughly 110,000 clones, around 50% of them appearing once. Specimen: CD8+ T cells sorted from blood, collected at week 24, from a patient treated with tofacitinib. Receptor source: a human donor with alopecia areata.

This clone showed up just a few times. The CDR3 is CAWSVHGVTGGGYTF. CDR3 bases: TGTGCCTGGAGTGTACACGGGGTGACAGGGGGAGGCTACACCTTC. This sequence joins TRBV30 and TRBJ1-2; 9 bases line up with TRBD1. Trimming took 0 bases from V and 8 from J; bases not matched to a gene: 10. The CDR3 runs to 15 residues. CDR1 GTSNPN and CDR2 SVGIG come from the germline V gene (reference sequence).

The rearrangement links TRBV14 to TRBJ2-1; no clear D gene. Trimming took off 0 bases at V and 2 bases at J, with 2 bases between the two ends. Per the germline V gene, CDR1 is SGHDN and CDR2 is FVKESK. The CDR3 consists of 13 residues. The CDR3 region has the DNA TGTGCCAGCAGCCAAGAGACCTACAATGAGCAGTTCTTC. Amino acids: CASSQETYNEQFF. The variable domain in full, completed from reference TRBV14 and TRBJ2-1, reads EAGVTQFPSHSVIEKGQTVTLRCDPISGHDNLYWYRRVMGKEIKFLLHFVKESKQDESGMPNNRFLAERTGGTYSTLKVQPAELEDSGVYFCASSQETYNEQFFGPGTRLTVL.

Notes on this clone: One junction end does not reproduce the germline sequence, and a read error may be involved. The sample has other DNA sequences that encode this CDR3 too. The chain links TRBV4-1 to TRBJ1-5; tentative D call: TRBD1 (5 bases). The CDR3 runs to 15 residues. Germline V gene sequence: CDR1 MGHRA, CDR2 YSYEKL. The chain's CDR3 is CASSQEPGINQPQHF. CDR3 bases: TGTGCCAGCAGCCAAGAGCCAGGGATCAATCAGCCCCAGCATTTT.

This clone appeared a few times. The V call is TRBV10-2, the J call TRBJ2-3; D may match TRBD1 or TRBD2 (5 bases each). Germline V gene lookup returns CDR1 WSHSY and CDR2 SAAADI. This CDR3 has 14 amino acids. Between the trimmed V and J ends, which lost 3 bases and 7 bases, there was a span of 14 bases. The chain's CDR3 is CASSERGEGYTQYF. CDR3 DNA: TGCGCCAGCAGTGAACGAGGGGAAGGATATACGCAGTATTTT.

This clone has a handful of counts. The rearrangement uses TRBV6-5 and TRBJ2-7, with a weak D call TRBD1 (6 bases). Germline CDR1 MNHEY, CDR2 SVGAGI. The CDR3 loop spans 14 amino acids. V was trimmed by 3 bases and J by 4 bases, leaving 13 bases between them. Here the CDR3 DNA reads TGTGCCAGCAGTTATGGCAGGGGTCAGTACGAGCAGTACTTC. It yields the protein CASSYGRGQYEQYF.

The CDR3 DNA sequence: TGTGCCAGCACCCACAGACGATCAGTAGACAATGAGCAGTTCTTC. Protein product: CASTHRRSVDNEQFF. The V and J genes are TRBV27 and TRBJ2-1, with unresolved D. The CDR3 is 15 residues long. V lost 7 bases and J lost 5, with 18 bases in between. The germline V gene encodes CDR1 MNHEY and CDR2 SMNVEV (reference sequence).

The chain combines TRBV19 with TRBJ1-5; D gene unclear. CDR1 is LNHDA and CDR2 is SQIVND in the germline V gene (reference sequence). The germline V and J ends were trimmed by 5 bases and 3 bases, with 11 bases remaining between them. The CDR3 has 14 residues. As DNA, the CDR3 is TGTGCCAGTAGTCCTCGAGGATACAATCAGCCCCAGCATTTT. Translated, it gives CASSPRGYNQPQHF.

The chain links TRBV7-9 to TRBJ1-1; D is uncertain. This CDR3 region has 13 residues. Germline V CDR1 and CDR2: SEHNR, FQNEAQ (reference sequence). Trimming pared 5 bases from V and 0 bases from J, leaving 7 bases between. The CDR3 sequence is CASSGVLNTEAFF. CDR3 DNA: TGTGCCAGCAGCGGGGTCCTGAACACTGAAGCTTTCTTT. Based on the CDR3 plus reference TRBV7-9 and TRBJ1-1, the full variable domain is DTGVSQNPRHKITKRGQNVTFRCDPISEHNRLYWYRQTLGQGPEFLTYFQNEAQLEKSRLLSDRFSAERPKGSFSTLEIQRTEQGDSAMYLCASSGVLNTEAFFGQGTRLTVV.

The chain uses TRBV5-1 and TRBJ2-4; D is uncertain. Deletions cut 2 bases from V and 5 bases from J, with 14 bases between. CDR3 length: 15 amino acids. Germline-derived CDR1 and CDR2 are SGHRS and YFSETQ. CDR3 sequence reads: CASSFPGNRENIQYF. The CDR3 DNA reads TGCGCCAGCAGCTTTCCGGGCAATAGGGAAAACATTCAGTACTTC. Filled out from reference TRBV5-1 and TRBJ2-4, the complete variable domain reads KAGVTQTPRYLIKTRGQQVTLSCSPISGHRSVSWYQQTPGQGLQFLFEYFSETQRNKGNFPGRFSGRQFSNSRSEMNVSTLELGDSALYLCASSFPGNRENIQYFGAGTRLSVL.

V gene TRBV9 combines with J gene TRBJ2-5; D gene uncertain. This CDR3 comprises 13 residues. The V gene's germline CDR1 is SGDLS and CDR2 YYNGEE. V lost 0 bases and J lost 4, with 7 bases in between. CDR3 protein: CASSVEVGETQYF. CDR3 sequence (DNA): TGTGCCAGCAGCGTAGAAGTCGGAGAGACCCAGTACTTC.

This chain uses TRBV11-2 with TRBJ2-7; TRBD1 matches at 7 bases. J lost 3 bases, V lost 8 bases, and 10 bases had no gene match. The CDR3 length is 14 residues. Germline CDR1 reads SGHAT; CDR2 reads FQNNGV. The CDR3 sequence is CASGLPGQNYEQYF. The CDR3, as DNA: TGTGCCAGCGGATTACCGGGACAGAACTACGAGCAGTACTTC.

This clone has just a few counts. The chain has TRBV7-9 and TRBJ2-7; TRBD1 agrees at 7 bases. The germline V gene has CDR1 SEHNR and CDR2 FQNEAQ (reference sequence). This CDR3 region has 13 residues. The ends lost 4 bases at V and 3 bases at J; junction bases unmatched: 3. The CDR3: CASSSGQHYEQYF. The CDR3 DNA reads TGTGCCAGCAGCTCGGGACAGCACTACGAGCAGTACTTC.

The rearrangement links TRBV30 to TRBJ2-7; TRBD1 matches at 7 bases. This CDR3 has 13 residues. V dropped 3 bases and J dropped 3; count of bases not matched to a gene: 5. The V gene's germline CDR1 is GTSNPN and CDR2 SVGIG (reference sequence). Written as DNA, the CDR3 is TGTGCCTGGAGCGAAGGACAGGACTACGAGCAGTACTTC. This codes for CAWSEGQDYEQYF.